This entry is about one T cell receptor beta chain. The sample originates from a study of T cell changes during pregnancy in multiple sclerosis. The data were produced by immunoSEQ multiplex PCR, yet TCRdb's version contains in-frame clones alone and is incomplete. The table lists 40,000 or so clones, about 90% of them singletons, with over 0.55% in the top ten. This CDR3 spans 14 amino acids. The J segment lost 2 bases and the V segment lost 3 bases, leaving 2 bases of the junction unmatched. From germline, CDR1 is SGHRS and CDR2 YFSETQ. This chain links TRBV5-1 with TRBJ1-5; TRBD1 agrees at 7 bases. This clonotype was obtained from a female donor with multiple sclerosis, enrolled in a pregnancy study. Sequences were derived from CD4+ T cells from peripheral blood mononuclear cells, sampled before pregnancy. CDR3 sequence (DNA): TGCGCCAGCAGCTCCGGACAGGGCAATCAGCCCCAGCATTTT. Protein sequence: CASSSGQGNQPQHF.